This T cell receptor beta chain was identified in a study of siplizumab effects on memory and regulatory T cells. Study results and limitations: Naive T cell populations appeared to exhibit greater diversity than memory cells and appeared to be major alloresponse contributors.

The CDR3 has 14 residues. Germline V lookup: CDR1 MNHNS, CDR2 SASEGT. V was pared by 6 bases and J by 7 bases, with 16 bases between. A few counts support this clone. The target antigen is unknown. TCRdb's table, derived via immunoSEQ multiplex PCR, lists solely in-frame clones and lacks some. The table records 60,000 to 70,000 clones, around nine tenths of them present only once. The sequence was obtained from a human donor in good health. Sequenced input: Tregs sorted from blood. The rearrangement uses TRBV6-1 and TRBJ1-5, with D possibly TRBD1 on 6 matching bases. CDR3 in DNA: TGTGCCAGCAGCCTTACAGGGATGGTGCAGCCCCAGCATTTT. Its protein is CASSLTGMVQPQHF.